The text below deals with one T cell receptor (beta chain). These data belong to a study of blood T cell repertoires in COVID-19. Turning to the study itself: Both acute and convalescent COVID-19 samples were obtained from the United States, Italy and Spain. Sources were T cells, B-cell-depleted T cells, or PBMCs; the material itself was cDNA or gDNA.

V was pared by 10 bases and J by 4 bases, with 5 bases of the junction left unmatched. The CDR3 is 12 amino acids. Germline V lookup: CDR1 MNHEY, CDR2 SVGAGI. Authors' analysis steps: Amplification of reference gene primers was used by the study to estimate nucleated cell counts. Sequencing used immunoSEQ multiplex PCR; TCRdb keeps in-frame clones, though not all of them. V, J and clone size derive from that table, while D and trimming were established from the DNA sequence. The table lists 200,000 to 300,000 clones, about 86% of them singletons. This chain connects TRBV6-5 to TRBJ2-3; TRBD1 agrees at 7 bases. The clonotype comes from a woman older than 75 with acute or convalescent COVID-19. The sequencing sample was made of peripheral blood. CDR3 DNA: TGTGCCACCCGACAGGGCCCAGATACGCAGTATTTT. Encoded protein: CATRQGPDTQYF.